The 21 T cell receptor beta chains below come from one sample, sequenced in a study of identifying expanded T cells in peripheral blood. Some clones are missing from TCRdb's copy, which holds only in-frame ones; the method was immunoSEQ multiplex PCR. Of around 57,000 clones in the sample, over 75% were seen once. The sample comprised blood. All receptors derive from a person aged 18 to 75 in good health.

The V and J genes are TRBV5-4 and TRBJ2-1; 16 bases are shared with TRBD2. Germline V gene data show CDR1 as SGHNT and CDR2 as YYREEE (reference sequence). The CDR3 runs to 16 residues. The V and J ends lost 4 bases and 8 bases, in that order; junction bases with no gene match: 6. CDR3 sequence (DNA): TGTGCCAGCAGCATTAAGGGACTAGCGGGGGGGCATGAGCAGTTCTTC. Translated, it gives CASSIKGLAGGHEQFF.

The J gene is TRBJ1-4, the V gene TRBV7-7; D may be TRBD1 (6 bases). Trimming left V 5 bases short and J 4 bases short, with 14 bases between. CDR1 is SSHAT and CDR2 is FNYEAQ in the germline V gene (reference sequence). The CDR3 runs 15 residues. The CDR3 sequence: CASSPAGGLNEKLFF. The CDR3 DNA is TGTGCCAGCAGCCCCGCCGGGGGCCTTAATGAAAAACTGTTTTTT. Full variable domain (missing parts from reference TRBV7-7 and TRBJ1-4): GAGVSQSPRYKVTKRGQDVTLRCDPISSHATLYWYQQALGQGPEFLTYFNYEAQPDKSGLPSDRFSAERPEGSISTLTIQRTEQRDSAMYRCASSPAGGLNEKLFFGSGTQLSVL.

J is TRBJ2-3 and V is TRBV19; 8 positions match TRBD1. Looked up from germline, CDR1 is LNHDA and CDR2 is SQIVND (reference sequence). V dropped 6 bases and J dropped 2; count of bases not matched to a gene: 10. This CDR3 comprises 16 residues. For the CDR3, the DNA is TGTGCCAGTAGCCGCGCCGGGACAGGACACACAGATACGCAGTATTTT. Its translation is CASSRAGTGHTDTQYF. Full variable domain (remainder filled in from reference TRBV19 and TRBJ2-3): DGGITQSPKYLFRKEGQNVTLSCEQNLNHDAMYWYRQDPGQGLRLIYYSQIVNDFQKGDIAEGYSVSREKKESFPLTVTSAQKNPTAFYLCASSRAGTGHTDTQYFGPGTRLTVL.

The rearrangement joins TRBV27 to TRBJ1-2; a weak D match, TRBD1 (6 bases). Deletions cut 6 bases from V and 3 bases from J, with 14 bases between. From germline, CDR1 is MNHEY and CDR2 SMNVEV (reference sequence). The CDR3 is 14 residues long. The CDR3 DNA sequence: TGTGCCAGCAGCCCTCCCCGGGGGCACTATGGCTACACCTTC. Amino acid sequence: CASSPPRGHYGYTF.

In this sample, this clone turned up a few times. The V gene is TRBV7-3, the J gene TRBJ2-3; 11 bases fit TRBD2. The V gene end was trimmed by 2 bases and the J gene end by 5 bases; junction bases not matched to a gene: 0. CDR1 and CDR2 (germline): SGHTA, FQGTGA. The CDR3 covers 14 residues. The CDR3 DNA is TGTGCCAGCAGCTTAGGACTAGCGGGAGATACGCAGTATTTT. As protein: CASSLGLAGDTQYF.

V gene TRBV30 combines with J gene TRBJ1-1, with a weak D call TRBD1 (6 bases). V shed 2 bases and J shed 1 base, with 11 bases lying between them. CDR1 is GTSNPN, CDR2 SVGIG, per germline (reference sequence). This CDR3 contains 14 residues. CDR3 in DNA: TGTGCCTGGAGTAGGGGGAGGAAGAACACTGAAGCTTTCTTT. Translation: CAWSRGRKNTEAFF.

CDR3 sequence (DNA): TGTGCCAGCAGCTTAAGCGGGGAGAGCAGGTTCTTC. Its translation: CASSLSGESRFF. The J gene is TRBJ2-1, the V gene TRBV7-2; 7 positions agree with TRBD2. CDR3 length: 12 residues. Germline trimming cut 2 bases from V and 15 bases from J; bases unmatched to any gene: 7. The germline CDR1 and CDR2 sequences are SGHTA and FQGNSA. The entire variable domain, with the rest obtained from reference TRBV7-2 and TRBJ2-1, is as follows: GAGVSQSPSNKVTEKGKDVELRCDPISGHTALYWYRQSLGQGLEFLIYFQGNSAPDKSGLPSDRFSAERTGGSVSTLTIQRTQQEDSAVYLCASSLSGESRFFGPGTRLTVL.

This chain's CDR3 is CASSSDSRARGYTF. CDR3 nucleotides: TGCGCCAGCAGCTCCGATTCCAGGGCCCGCGGCTACACCTTC. This chain uses TRBV5-1 with TRBJ1-2, with D tentatively TRBD1 (5 bases). Looked up from germline, CDR1 is SGHRS and CDR2 is YFSETQ. Trimming pared 3 bases from V and 8 bases from J, leaving 17 bases between. CDR3 length: 14 residues.

The CDR3 reads CASSLQGVVYEQYF. In DNA form, the CDR3 reads TGTGCCAGCAGCTTGCAGGGGGTGGTCTACGAGCAGTACTTC. The chain has TRBV5-8 and TRBJ2-7; 7 positions agree with TRBD1. The J segment lost 3 bases and the V segment lost 1 base, leaving 4 bases of the junction unmatched. This CDR3 is 14 amino acids long. CDR1 and CDR2 from the germline V gene are SGHTS and YDEGEE. Drawing the rest from reference TRBV5-8 and TRBJ2-7, the complete variable domain is EAGVTQSPTHLIKTRGQQATLRCSPISGHTSVYWYQQALGLGLQFLLWYDEGEERNRGNFPPRFSGRQFPNYSSELNVNALELEDSALYLCASSLQGVVYEQYFGPGTRLTVT.

CDR3 nucleotides: TGTGCCTGGAGTGTCCTCTATGGCTACACCTTC. As protein: CAWSVLYGYTF. The chain couples TRBV30 to TRBJ1-2; D is ambiguous. This CDR3 region has 11 residues. CDR1 and CDR2 from the germline V gene are GTSNPN and SVGIG (reference sequence). Trimming pared 0 bases from V and 4 bases from J, leaving 3 bases between.

The chain joins TRBV30 to TRBJ1-2, with TRBD1 matching 7 bases. From germline, CDR1 is GTSNPN and CDR2 SVGIG (reference sequence). Trimming removed 3 bases from V and 5 bases from J; junction bases left unmatched: 9. The CDR3 has 14 amino acids. CDR3 nucleotide sequence: TGTGCCTGGAGAATACGGGACAGCTGGTATGGCTACACCTTC. This gives the protein CAWRIRDSWYGYTF.

The chain joins TRBV7-3 to TRBJ2-3; the D gene is possibly TRBD1 (5 bases). Germline-derived CDR1 and CDR2 are SGHTA and FQGTGA. The germline V and J ends were trimmed by 2 bases and 6 bases, with 9 bases remaining between them. The CDR3 sequence is 13 residues long. This CDR3 is CASSLGQGDTQYF. The CDR3, as DNA: TGTGCCAGCAGCTTAGGGCAGGGCGATACGCAGTATTTT.

The chain joins TRBV19 to TRBJ1-2; unclear D gene. The CDR3 is made up of 14 amino acids. V lost 3 bases, J lost 4 bases, and 12 bases lay in between. Germline CDR1 LNHDA, CDR2 SQIVND (reference sequence). CDR3 DNA: TGTGCCAGTAGTATCTACTCAGCGGGCTATGGCTACACCTTC. It is translated as CASSIYSAGYGYTF.

The chain has TRBV9 and TRBJ1-4, with TRBD1 identical over 7 bases. After removal of 3 bases from V and 4 bases from J, the junction contained 3 bases not matched to a gene. The CDR3 totals 14 residues. CDR1 SGDLS and CDR2 YYNGEE come from the germline V gene. The CDR3 spells CASSGGTDNEKLFF. The CDR3 DNA follows: TGTGCCAGCAGCGGAGGGACAGATAATGAAAAACTGTTTTTT.

The chain carries TRBV19 and TRBJ1-2; D possibly corresponds to TRBD1 (5 bases). In germline, CDR1 is LNHDA, CDR2 SQIVND (reference sequence). V lost 4 bases, J lost 6 bases, and 12 bases lay in between. The CDR3 is 13 amino acids. The CDR3 protein is CASSTSDKDGYTF. CDR3 nucleotides: TGTGCCAGTAGTACCTCGGACAAGGATGGCTACACCTTC.

This clone was counted only a few times. The chain has TRBV4-1 and TRBJ2-7, with TRBD2 matching over 9 bases. The CDR3 extends over 16 amino acids. Trimming removed 0 bases from V and 5 bases from J; junction bases left unmatched: 8. Germline values: CDR1 MGHRA, CDR2 YSYEKL. This CDR3 is CASSQDEGSGSNEQYF. The CDR3 nucleotides read TGCGCCAGCAGCCAAGATGAAGGTAGCGGGAGCAACGAGCAGTACTTC.

This clone was found a few times. The V gene is TRBV10-3, the J gene TRBJ2-7, with D hard to call. Germline-derived CDR1 and CDR2 are ENHRY and SYGVKD. Trimming took 3 bases from V and 3 from J, leaving 9 bases between them. The CDR3 extends over 13 amino acids. This CDR3 is CAISDRLSYEQYF. CDR3 sequence (DNA): TGTGCCATCAGTGACCGACTGAGCTACGAGCAGTACTTC.

This rearrangement joins TRBV15 to TRBJ2-7, with 8 bases lining up with TRBD2. Germline CDR1 and CDR2: LNHNV and YYDKDF (reference sequence). Losses at the gene ends were 0 bases for V and 0 bases for J; bases not matched to a gene: 1. CDR3 length: 15 residues. CDR3 in amino acids: CATSRDRGGSYEQYF. DNA of the CDR3: TGTGCCACCAGCAGAGATCGGGGGGGCTCCTACGAGCAGTACTTC. Drawing the rest from reference TRBV15 and TRBJ2-7, the complete variable domain is DAMVIQNPRYQVTQFGKPVTLSCSQTLNHNVMYWYQQKSSQAPKLLFHYYDKDFNNEADTPDNFQSRRPNTSFCFLDIRSPGLGDTAMYLCATSRDRGGSYEQYFGPGTRLTVT.

This CDR3 reads CATRGGATDTQYF. The CDR3 DNA reads as TGTGCCACCAGGGGGGGAGCGACAGATACGCAGTATTTT. The chain recombines TRBV27 with TRBJ2-3, with D possibly being TRBD1 or TRBD2 (7 bases each). V was clipped by 10 bases and J by 3 bases, with 14 bases between them. Germline V CDR1 and CDR2: MNHEY, SMNVEV (reference sequence). CDR3 length equals 13 residues.

The chain carries TRBV28 and TRBJ1-5; D is ambiguous. The germline V gene has CDR1 MDHEN and CDR2 SYDVKM. Deletions cut 5 bases from V and 5 bases from J, with 7 bases between. The CDR3 sequence is 12 residues long. As DNA, the CDR3 is TGTGCCAGCAGTCCGCGTCATCAGCCCCAGCATTTT. Its translation is CASSPRHQPQHF.

This clone was recorded once. V and J are TRBV28 and TRBJ2-3; 7 bases are a match to TRBD2. CDR1 and CDR2 (germline): MDHEN, SYDVKM. J was trimmed by 4 bases and V by 4 bases; bases with no gene match: 2. CDR3 size: 13 residues. The chain's CDR3 is CASSWGGADTQYF. CDR3 nucleotide sequence: TGTGCCAGCAGTTGGGGGGGTGCAGATACGCAGTATTTT.